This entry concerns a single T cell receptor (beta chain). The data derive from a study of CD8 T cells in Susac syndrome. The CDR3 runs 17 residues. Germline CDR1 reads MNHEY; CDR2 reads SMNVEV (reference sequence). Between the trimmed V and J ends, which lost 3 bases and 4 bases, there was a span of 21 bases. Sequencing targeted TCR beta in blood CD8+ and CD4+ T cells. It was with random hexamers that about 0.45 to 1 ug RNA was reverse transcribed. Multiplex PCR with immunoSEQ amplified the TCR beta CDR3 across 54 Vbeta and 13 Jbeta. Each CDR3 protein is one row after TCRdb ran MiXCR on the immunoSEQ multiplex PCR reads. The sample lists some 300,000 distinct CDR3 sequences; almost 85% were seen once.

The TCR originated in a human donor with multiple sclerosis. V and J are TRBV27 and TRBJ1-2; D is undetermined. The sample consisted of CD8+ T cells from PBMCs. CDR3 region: CASSLRWADPIGYGYTF. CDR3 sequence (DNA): TGTGCCAGCAGTTTGCGGTGGGCAGACCCAATCGGCTATGGCTACACCTTC.